A selection of T cell receptor beta chains follows, all from one sample in a study of blood T cell repertoires in COVID-19. The data were produced by immunoSEQ multiplex PCR, yet TCRdb's version contains in-frame clones alone and is incomplete. This table holds fewer than 500,000 clones, 70% to 90% found once. The material sequenced was PBMCs or T cells enriched from blood (not recorded which). Receptors originate from a man aged 25-45 years who had recovered from COVID-19. CDR3s include the opening cysteine and the closing phenylalanine or tryptophan. A D gene is named only where the DNA matches it firmly. The size entry is marked missing in some rows and otherwise reads once, few, many or a size class.

>NA|TRBJ1-1|TRBD1|TRBV29-1
TGCAGCGTCTTTGGGCCAGGGGGGACCACTGAAGCTTTCTTT
CSVFGPGGTTEAFF
>NA|TRBJ2-1|NA|TRBV5-1
TGCGCCAGCAGCCTCAAGGGGGGGATTGAGCAGTTCTTC
CASSLKGGIEQFF
>NA|TRBJ1-1|NA|TRBV19
TGTGCCAGTAGTGTAGAGGGACAAAAGCCAGGAGCTTTCTTT
CASSVEGQKPGAFF
>once|TRBJ2-3|NA|TRBV9
TGTGCCAGCAGCGTAGGGCTTGGAGATACGCAGTATTTT
CASSVGLGDTQYF
>NA|TRBJ2-1|NA|TRBV29-1
TGCAGCGTTGCGTATACTACCTACAATGAGCAGTTCTTC
CSVAYTTYNEQFF
>once|TRBJ1-5|NA|TRBV5-1
TGCGCCAGCAGCTTGGTGGCGGGGAAACAGCCCCAGCATTTT
CASSLVAGKQPQHF
>NA|TRBJ1-6|NA|TRBV6-5
TGTGCCAGCCTGAGGAGCTCCTATAATTCACCCCTCCACTTT
CASLRSSYNSPLHF
>NA|TRBJ2-6|NA|TRBV30
TGTGCCTGGACCTTCGGAGGGACTGGGGCCAACGTCCTGACTTTC
CAWTFGGTGANVLTF
>NA|TRBJ1-3|NA|TRBV5-1
TGCGCCAGCAGCTCGACAGATACACACTCTGGAAACACCATATATTTT
CASSSTDTHSGNTIYF
>NA|TRBJ1-1|NA|TRBV2
TGTGCCAGCAGTCCCCAACAGAACACTGAAGCTTTCTTT
CASSPQQNTEAFF